One and the same sample provided the 5 T cell receptor beta chains below, sequenced in a study of T-cell reconstitution after alpha-beta-depleted transplantation in children. Researchers prepared the TCRbeta library using unique molecular identifiers, the study reports. MiXCR, run by TCRdb on the PCR reads, gives a single entry per CDR3 protein. The sample has over 150,000 distinct CDR3 sequences, approximately 6.9% seen once. The sequences come from PBMCs, collected before TCRalphabeta/CD19-depleted stem cell transplant. The receptor source for this set is a boy aged 2 to 10 with acute lymphoblastic leukemia, due to receive a stem cell transplant.

This clonotype was detected a few times. The chain couples TRBV7-9 to TRBJ2-7, with unresolved D. The germline V gene has CDR1 SEHNR and CDR2 FQNEAQ (reference sequence). The CDR3 has 11 residues. The V and J ends lost 0 bases and 7 bases respectively, with 4 bases between them. CDR3 sequence reads: CASSLAFEQYF. CDR3 in DNA: TGTGCCAGCAGCTTAGCGTTTGAGCAGTACTTC. Full variable domain (remainder filled in from reference TRBV7-9 and TRBJ2-7): DTGVSQNPRHKITKRGQNVTFRCDPISEHNRLYWYRQTLGQGPEFLTYFQNEAQLEKSRLLSDRFSAERPKGSFSTLEIQRTEQGDSAMYLCASSLAFEQYFGPGTRLTVT.

This clonotype was observed at least ten times. The V call is TRBV18, the J call TRBJ2-1; 11 bases agree with TRBD1. V lost 4 bases, J lost 4 bases, and 6 bases stayed unmatched. This CDR3 comprises 16 residues. CDR1 is KGHSH and CDR2 is LQKENI in the germline V gene. For the CDR3, the DNA is TGTGCCAGCTCACACGGACAGGGGGCTATTTACAATGAGCAGTTCTTC. It translates to CASSHGQGAIYNEQFF.

This clonotype was observed a few times. The chain recombines TRBV5-4 with TRBJ2-7; 10 nucleotides line up with TRBD1. Germline loops: CDR1 SGHNT, CDR2 YYREEE (reference sequence). The CDR3 spans 16 residues. J lost 5 bases, V lost 0 bases, and 8 bases had no gene match. CDR3 sequence (DNA): TGTGCCAGCAGCTTGGGGGGGGACAGGGGACTGCACGAGCAGTACTTC. This codes for CASSLGGDRGLHEQYF.

In its sample, this clonotype was seen many times. The chain has TRBV7-9 and TRBJ2-6; 9 bases map to TRBD1. Germline V gene lookup returns CDR1 SEHNR and CDR2 FQNEAQ (reference sequence). This CDR3 is built from 17 residues. The V and J ends lost 6 bases and 0 bases, in that order; junction bases with no gene match: 6. Written as DNA, the CDR3 is TGTGCCAGCAGAAAGACAGGGGGATACTCTGGGGCCAACGTCCTGACTTTC. Its translation: CASRKTGGYSGANVLTF.

This clonotype has more than one count but fewer than ten. The CDR3 region has the DNA TGTGCCAGCAGCCGGTCACGACCCGGGGCCTCCTACGAGCAGTACTTC. Protein: CASSRSRPGASYEQYF. The chain carries TRBV6-1 and TRBJ2-7; D is tentatively TRBD1 or TRBD2 (5 bases each). Trimming removed 6 bases from V and 0 bases from J, with 18 bases in between. The germline V gene encodes CDR1 MNHNS and CDR2 SASEGT. The CDR3 has 16 residues.